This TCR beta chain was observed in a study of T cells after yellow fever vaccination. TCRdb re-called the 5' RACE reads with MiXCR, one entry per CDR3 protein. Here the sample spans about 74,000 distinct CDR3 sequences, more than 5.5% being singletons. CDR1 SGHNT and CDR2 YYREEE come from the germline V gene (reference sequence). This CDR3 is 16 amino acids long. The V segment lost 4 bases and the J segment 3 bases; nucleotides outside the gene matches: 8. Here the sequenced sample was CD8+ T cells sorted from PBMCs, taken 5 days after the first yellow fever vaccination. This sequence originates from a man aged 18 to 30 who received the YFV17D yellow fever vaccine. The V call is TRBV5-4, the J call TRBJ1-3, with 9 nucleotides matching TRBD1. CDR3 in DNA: TGTGCCAGCAGCCCGGGACAGGGATTGGTTGGAAACACCATATATTTT. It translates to CASSPGQGLVGNTIYF.